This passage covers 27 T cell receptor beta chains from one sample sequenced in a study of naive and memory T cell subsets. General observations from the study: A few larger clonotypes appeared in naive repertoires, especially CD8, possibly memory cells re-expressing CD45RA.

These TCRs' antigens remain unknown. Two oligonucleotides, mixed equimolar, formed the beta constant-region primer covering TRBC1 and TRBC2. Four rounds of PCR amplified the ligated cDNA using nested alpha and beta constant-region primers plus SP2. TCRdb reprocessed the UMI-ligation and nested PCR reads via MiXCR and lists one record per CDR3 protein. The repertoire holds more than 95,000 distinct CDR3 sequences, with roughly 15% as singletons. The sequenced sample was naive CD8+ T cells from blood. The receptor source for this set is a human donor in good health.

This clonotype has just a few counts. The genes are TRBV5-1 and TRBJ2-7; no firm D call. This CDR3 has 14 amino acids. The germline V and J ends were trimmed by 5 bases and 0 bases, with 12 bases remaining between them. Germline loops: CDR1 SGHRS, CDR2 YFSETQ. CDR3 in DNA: TGCGCCAGCAGAGCGCGGTCGGACTCCTACGAGCAGTACTTC. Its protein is CASRARSDSYEQYF. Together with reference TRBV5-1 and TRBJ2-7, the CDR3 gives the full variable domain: KAGVTQTPRYLIKTRGQQVTLSCSPISGHRSVSWYQQTPGQGLQFLFEYFSETQRNKGNFPGRFSGRQFSNSRSEMNVSTLELGDSALYLCASRARSDSYEQYFGPGTRLTVT.

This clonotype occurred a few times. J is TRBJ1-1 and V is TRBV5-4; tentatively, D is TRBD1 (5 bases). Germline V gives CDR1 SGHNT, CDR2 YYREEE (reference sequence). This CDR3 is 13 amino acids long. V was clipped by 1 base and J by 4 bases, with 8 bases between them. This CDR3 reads CASSLRGSTEAFF. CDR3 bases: TGTGCCAGCAGCTTGCGGGGGAGCACTGAAGCTTTCTTT.

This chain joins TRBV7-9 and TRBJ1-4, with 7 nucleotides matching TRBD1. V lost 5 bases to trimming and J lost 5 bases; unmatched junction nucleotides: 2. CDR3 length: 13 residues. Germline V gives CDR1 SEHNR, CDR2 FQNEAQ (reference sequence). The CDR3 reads CASSPDRNEKLFF. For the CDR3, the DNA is TGTGCCAGCAGCCCGGACAGGAATGAAAAACTGTTTTTT. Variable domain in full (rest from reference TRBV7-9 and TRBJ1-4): DTGVSQNPRHKITKRGQNVTFRCDPISEHNRLYWYRQTLGQGPEFLTYFQNEAQLEKSRLLSDRFSAERPKGSFSTLEIQRTEQGDSAMYLCASSPDRNEKLFFGSGTQLSVL.

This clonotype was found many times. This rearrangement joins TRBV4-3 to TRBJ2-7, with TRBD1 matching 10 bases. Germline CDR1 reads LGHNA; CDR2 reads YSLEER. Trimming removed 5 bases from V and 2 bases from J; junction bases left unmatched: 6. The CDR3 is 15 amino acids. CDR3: CASSEWDRGTYEQYF. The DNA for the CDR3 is TGCGCCAGCAGCGAATGGGACAGGGGAACCTACGAGCAGTACTTC.

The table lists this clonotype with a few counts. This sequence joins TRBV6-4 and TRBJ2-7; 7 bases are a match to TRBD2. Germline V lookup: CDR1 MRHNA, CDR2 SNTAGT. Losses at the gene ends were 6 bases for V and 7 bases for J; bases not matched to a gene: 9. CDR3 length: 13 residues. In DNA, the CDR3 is TGTGCCAGCAGGGAGCGGGGCACGAGGGAGCAGTACTTC. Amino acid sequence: CASRERGTREQYF.

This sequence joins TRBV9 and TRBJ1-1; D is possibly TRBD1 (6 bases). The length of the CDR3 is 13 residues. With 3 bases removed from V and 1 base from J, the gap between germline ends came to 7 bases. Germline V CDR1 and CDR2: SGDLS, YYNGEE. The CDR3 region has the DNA TGTGCCAGCAGCGAGGGGGGGAACACTGAAGCTTTCTTT. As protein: CASSEGGNTEAFF.

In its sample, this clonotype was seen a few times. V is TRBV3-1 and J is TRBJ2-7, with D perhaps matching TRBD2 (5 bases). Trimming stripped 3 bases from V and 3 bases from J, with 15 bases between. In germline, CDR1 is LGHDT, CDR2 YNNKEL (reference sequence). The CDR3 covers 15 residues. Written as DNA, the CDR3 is TGTGCCAGCAGCCATCAGAGGGCAGACCTCTACGAGCAGTACTTC. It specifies CASSHQRADLYEQYF.

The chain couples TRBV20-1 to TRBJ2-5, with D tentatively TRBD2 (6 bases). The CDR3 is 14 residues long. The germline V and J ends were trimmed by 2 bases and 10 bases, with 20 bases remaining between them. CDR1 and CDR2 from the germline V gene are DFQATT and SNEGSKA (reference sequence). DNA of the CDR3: TGCAGTGCTAGAACCGGACTACCCCGGGAAGACCAGTACTTC. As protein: CSARTGLPREDQYF.

CDR3: CASSLGRRDEQYF. The DNA of the CDR3 is TGTGCCAGCAGCTTAGGGCGGCGCGACGAGCAGTACTTC. The chain joins TRBV13 to TRBJ2-7, with D unresolved. CDR3 length: 13 amino acids. CDR1 is PRHDT, CDR2 FYEKMQ, per germline (reference sequence). Trimming cost V 0 bases and J 5 bases, with 8 bases left between them.

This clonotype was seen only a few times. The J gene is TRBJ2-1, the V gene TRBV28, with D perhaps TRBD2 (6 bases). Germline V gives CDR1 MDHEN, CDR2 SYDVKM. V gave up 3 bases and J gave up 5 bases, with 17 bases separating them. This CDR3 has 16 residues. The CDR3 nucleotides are TGTGCCAGCAGTTTCTGGGACTCCGGCCGACACAATGAGCAGTTCTTC. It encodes CASSFWDSGRHNEQFF.

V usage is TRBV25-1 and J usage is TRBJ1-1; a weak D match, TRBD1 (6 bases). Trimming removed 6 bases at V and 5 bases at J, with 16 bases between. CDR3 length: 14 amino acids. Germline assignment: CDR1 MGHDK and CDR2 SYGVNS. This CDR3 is CASRQTGYGTEAFF. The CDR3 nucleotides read TGTGCCAGCAGACAAACAGGGTATGGGACTGAAGCTTTCTTT.

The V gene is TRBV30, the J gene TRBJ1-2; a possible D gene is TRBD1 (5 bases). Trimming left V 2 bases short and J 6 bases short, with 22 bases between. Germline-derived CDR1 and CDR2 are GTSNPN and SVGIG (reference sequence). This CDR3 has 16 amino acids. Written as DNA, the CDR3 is TGTGCCTGGAGTCGCCTTGGGGGTGCACCCCAAGATGGCTACACCTTC. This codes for CAWSRLGGAPQDGYTF.

This CDR3 is CASSQIRNYEQYF. CDR3 coding DNA: TGTGCCAGCAGCCAAATCCGGAACTACGAGCAGTACTTC. The chain combines TRBV4-2 with TRBJ2-7; D unclear. V was pared by 2 bases and J by 3 bases, with 8 bases between. Per germline, CDR1 LGHNA and CDR2 YNFKEQ. The length of the CDR3 is 13 residues.

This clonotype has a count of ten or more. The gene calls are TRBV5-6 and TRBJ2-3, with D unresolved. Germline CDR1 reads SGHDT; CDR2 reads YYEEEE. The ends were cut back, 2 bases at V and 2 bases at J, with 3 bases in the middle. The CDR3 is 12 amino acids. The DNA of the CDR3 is TGTGCCAGCAGCTTAAACACAGATACGCAGTATTTT. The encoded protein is CASSLNTDTQYF. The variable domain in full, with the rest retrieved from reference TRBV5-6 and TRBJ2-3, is DAGVTQSPTHLIKTRGQQVTLRCSPKSGHDTVSWYQQALGQGPQFIFQYYEEEERQRGNFPDRFSGHQFPNYSSELNVNALLLGDSALYLCASSLNTDTQYFGPGTRLTVL.

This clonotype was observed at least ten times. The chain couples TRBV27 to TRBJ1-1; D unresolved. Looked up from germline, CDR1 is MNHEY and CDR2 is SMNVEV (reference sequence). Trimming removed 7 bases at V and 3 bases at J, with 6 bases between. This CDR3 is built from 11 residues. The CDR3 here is CASIRDTEAFF. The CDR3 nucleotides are TGTGCCAGCATTAGGGACACTGAAGCTTTCTTT.

The CDR3 here is CATSDSGTYQETQYF. The CDR3 nucleotides are TGTGCCACCAGTGATTCCGGGACGTACCAAGAGACCCAGTACTTC. The rearrangement links TRBV24-1 to TRBJ2-5, with D possibly called TRBD1 or TRBD2 (5 bases each). CDR1 is KGHDR, CDR2 SFDVKD, per germline. The germline V and J ends were trimmed by 2 bases and 0 bases, with 9 bases remaining between them. The CDR3 sequence is 15 residues long.

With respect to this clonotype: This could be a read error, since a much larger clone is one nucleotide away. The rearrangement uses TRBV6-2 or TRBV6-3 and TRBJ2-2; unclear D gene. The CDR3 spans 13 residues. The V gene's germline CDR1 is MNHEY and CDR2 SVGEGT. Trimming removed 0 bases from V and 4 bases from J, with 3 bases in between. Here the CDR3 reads CASSYSFTGELFF. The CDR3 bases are TGTGCCAGCAGTTACTCGTTCACCGGGGAGCTGTTTTTT.

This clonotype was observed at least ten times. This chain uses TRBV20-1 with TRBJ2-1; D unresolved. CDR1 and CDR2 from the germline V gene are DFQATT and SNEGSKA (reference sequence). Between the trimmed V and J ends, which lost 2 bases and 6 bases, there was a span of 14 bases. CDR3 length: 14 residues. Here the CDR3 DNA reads TGCAGTGCTAGATCCTCCGACCGGTCCAATGAGCAGTTCTTC. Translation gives CSARSSDRSNEQFF.

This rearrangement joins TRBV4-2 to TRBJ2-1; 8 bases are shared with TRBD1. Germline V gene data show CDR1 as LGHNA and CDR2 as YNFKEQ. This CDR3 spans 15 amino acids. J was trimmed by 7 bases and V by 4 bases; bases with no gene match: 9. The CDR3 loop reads CASSPQGARGNEQFF. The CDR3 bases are TGTGCCAGCAGCCCGCAGGGGGCCCGAGGGAATGAGCAGTTCTTC.

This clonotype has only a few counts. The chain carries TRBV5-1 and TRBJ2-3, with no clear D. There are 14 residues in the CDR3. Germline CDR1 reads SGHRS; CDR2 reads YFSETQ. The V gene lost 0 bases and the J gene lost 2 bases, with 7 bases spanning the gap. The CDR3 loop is CASSLEVSTDTQYF. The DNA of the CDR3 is TGCGCCAGCAGCTTGGAAGTCTCCACAGATACGCAGTATTTT.

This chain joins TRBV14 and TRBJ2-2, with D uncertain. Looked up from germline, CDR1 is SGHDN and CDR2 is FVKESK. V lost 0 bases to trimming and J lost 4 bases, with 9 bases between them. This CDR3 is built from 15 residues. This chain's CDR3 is CASSQDLGITGELFF. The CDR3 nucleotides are TGTGCCAGCAGCCAAGATTTAGGGATCACCGGGGAGCTGTTTTTT.

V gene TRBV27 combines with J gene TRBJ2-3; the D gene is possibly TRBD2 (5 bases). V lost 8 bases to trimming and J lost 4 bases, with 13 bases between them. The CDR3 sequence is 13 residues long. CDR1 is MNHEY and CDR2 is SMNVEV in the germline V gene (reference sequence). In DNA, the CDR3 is TGTGCCAGCTACGGACTTTCCCCAGATACGCAGTATTTT. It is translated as CASYGLSPDTQYF.

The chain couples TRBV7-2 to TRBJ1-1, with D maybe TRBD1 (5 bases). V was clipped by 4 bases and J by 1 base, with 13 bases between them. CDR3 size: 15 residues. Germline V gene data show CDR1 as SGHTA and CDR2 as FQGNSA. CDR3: CASSSRRGPNTEAFF. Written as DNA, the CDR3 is TGTGCCAGCAGCTCCCGACGGGGACCGAACACTGAAGCTTTCTTT. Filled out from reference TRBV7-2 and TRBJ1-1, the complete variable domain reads GAGVSQSPSNKVTEKGKDVELRCDPISGHTALYWYRQSLGQGLEFLIYFQGNSAPDKSGLPSDRFSAERTGGSVSTLTIQRTQQEDSAVYLCASSSRRGPNTEAFFGQGTRLTVV.

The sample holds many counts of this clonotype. In DNA form, the CDR3 reads TGCAGTGCTAGAGATCCGTCAAGTCTCACCTACGAGCAGTACTTC. This gives the protein CSARDPSSLTYEQYF. The chain carries TRBV20-1 and TRBJ2-7; D is uncertain. The CDR3 is 15 amino acids. Between the trimmed V and J ends, which lost 0 bases and 2 bases, there was a span of 14 bases. Germline V gene sequence: CDR1 DFQATT, CDR2 SNEGSKA (reference sequence).

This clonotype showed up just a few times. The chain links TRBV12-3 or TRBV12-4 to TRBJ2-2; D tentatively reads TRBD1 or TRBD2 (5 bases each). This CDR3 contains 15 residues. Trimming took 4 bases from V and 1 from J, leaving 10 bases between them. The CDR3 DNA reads TGTGCCAGCAGTTCCCGGGACCTGAACACCGGGGAGCTGTTTTTT. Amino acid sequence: CASSSRDLNTGELFF.

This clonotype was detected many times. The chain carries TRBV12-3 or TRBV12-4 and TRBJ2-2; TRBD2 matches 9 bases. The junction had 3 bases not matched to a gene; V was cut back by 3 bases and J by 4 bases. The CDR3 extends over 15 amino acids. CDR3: CASSFGGGVTGELFF. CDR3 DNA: TGTGCCAGCAGTTTCGGCGGGGGGGTCACCGGGGAGCTGTTTTTT.

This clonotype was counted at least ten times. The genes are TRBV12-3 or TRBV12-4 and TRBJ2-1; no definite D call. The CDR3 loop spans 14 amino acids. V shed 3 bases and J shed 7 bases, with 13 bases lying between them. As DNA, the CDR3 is TGTGCCAGCAGTTTGCTAAATTCCTGGAATGAGCAGTTCTTC. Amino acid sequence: CASSLLNSWNEQFF.